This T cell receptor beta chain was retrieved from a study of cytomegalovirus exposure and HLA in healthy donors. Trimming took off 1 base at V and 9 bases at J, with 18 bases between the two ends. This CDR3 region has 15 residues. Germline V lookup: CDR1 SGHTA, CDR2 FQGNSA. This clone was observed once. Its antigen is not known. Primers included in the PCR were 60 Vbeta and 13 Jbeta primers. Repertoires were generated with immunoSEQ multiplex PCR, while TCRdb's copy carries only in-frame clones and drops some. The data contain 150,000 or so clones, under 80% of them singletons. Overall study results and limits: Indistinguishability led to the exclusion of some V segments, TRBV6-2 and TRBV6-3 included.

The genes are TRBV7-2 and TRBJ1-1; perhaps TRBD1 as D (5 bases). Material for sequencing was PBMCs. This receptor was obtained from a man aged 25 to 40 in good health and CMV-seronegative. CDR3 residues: CASSLEITGRSQAFF. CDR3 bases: TGTGCCAGCAGCTTAGAGATTACAGGTCGGTCTCAAGCTTTCTTT.